This T cell receptor (beta chain) was identified in a study of identical twins. General study results and limits: Where out-of-frame alpha sequences were twin-shared, they showed excess low generation probability. Where beta out-of-frame sequences were concerned, excess twin sharing was weaker. One should note that invariant MAIT and iNKT cells could partly confound zero-insertion analyses.

TCRdb re-called the 5' RACE reads with MiXCR, one entry per CDR3 protein. The repertoire holds under 250,000 distinct CDR3 sequences, less than 8% seen once, with more than 1.5% in the top ten. Germline values: CDR1 SSHAT, CDR2 FNYEAQ (reference sequence). The CDR3 extends over 13 amino acids. This clonotype has a count of ten or more. Its antigen is not known. Compared with germline, one end of the junction differs, possibly owing to a read error. A further study also used this sample, focusing on yellow fever vaccine responses in identical twins.

The clonotype originates from a woman aged 18-29 years in good health. This chain links TRBV7-7 with TRBJ2-1; weak D call: TRBD1 (6 bases). Input material: memory (CD45RO+) T cells sorted from blood. CDR3 DNA sequence: TGTGCTAGCAGCTTAAATCAGGGGCTTGAGCAGTTCTTC. Protein: CASSLNQGLEQFF. The variable domain in full, completed from reference TRBV7-7 and TRBJ2-1, reads GAGVSQSPRYKVTKRGQDVTLRCDPISSHATLYWYQQALGQGPEFLTYFNYEAQPDKSGLPSDRFSAERPEGSISTLTIQRTEQRDSAMYRCASSLNQGLEQFFGPGTRLTVL.